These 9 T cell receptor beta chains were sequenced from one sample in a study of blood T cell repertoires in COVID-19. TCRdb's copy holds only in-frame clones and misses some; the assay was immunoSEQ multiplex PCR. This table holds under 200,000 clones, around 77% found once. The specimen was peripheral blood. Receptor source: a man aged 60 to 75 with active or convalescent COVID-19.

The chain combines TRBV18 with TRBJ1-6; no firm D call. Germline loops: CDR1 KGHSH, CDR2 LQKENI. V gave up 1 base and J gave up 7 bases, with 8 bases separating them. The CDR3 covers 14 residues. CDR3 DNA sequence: TGTGCCAGCTCACCACAGAGGGAAAATTCACCCCTCCACTTT. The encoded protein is CASSPQRENSPLHF.

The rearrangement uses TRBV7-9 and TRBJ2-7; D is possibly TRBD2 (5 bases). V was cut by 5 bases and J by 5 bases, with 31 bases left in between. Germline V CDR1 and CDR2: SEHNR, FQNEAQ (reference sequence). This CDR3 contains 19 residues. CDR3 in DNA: TGTGCCAGCAGCCTAAGTAAGGCCCGGGCCGGAGGACCATTCCACGAGCAGTACTTC. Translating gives CASSLSKARAGGPFHEQYF.

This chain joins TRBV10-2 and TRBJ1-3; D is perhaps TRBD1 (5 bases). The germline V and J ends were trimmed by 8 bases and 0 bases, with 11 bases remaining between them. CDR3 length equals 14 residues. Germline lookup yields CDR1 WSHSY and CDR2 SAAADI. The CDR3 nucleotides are TGCGCCAGCGCTAGGGGTAGCTCTGGAAACACCATATATTTT. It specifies CASARGSSGNTIYF.

The CDR3 here is CASSLGVGGPWEEQYF. The CDR3 DNA sequence: TGCGCCAGCAGCTTGGGAGTAGGGGGCCCATGGGAGGAGCAGTACTTC. The chain has TRBV5-1 and TRBJ2-7, with 7 bases that match TRBD1. V shed 0 bases and J 7 bases; nucleotides not matched to a gene: 13. The CDR3 consists of 16 residues. CDR1 and CDR2 (germline): SGHRS, YFSETQ.

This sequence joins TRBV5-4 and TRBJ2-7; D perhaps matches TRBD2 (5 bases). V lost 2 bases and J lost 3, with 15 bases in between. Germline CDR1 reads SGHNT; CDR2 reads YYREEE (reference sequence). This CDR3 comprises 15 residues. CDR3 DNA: TGTGCCAGCAGCTTACCGCCTAGCCAGAACTACGAGCAGTACTTC. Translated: CASSLPPSQNYEQYF.

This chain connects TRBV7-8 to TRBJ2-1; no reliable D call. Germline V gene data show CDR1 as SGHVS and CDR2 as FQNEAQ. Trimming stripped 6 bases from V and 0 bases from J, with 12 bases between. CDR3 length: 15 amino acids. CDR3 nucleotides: TGTGCCAGCAGACCCACAGTGGACTCCTACAATGAGCAGTTCTTC. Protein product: CASRPTVDSYNEQFF.

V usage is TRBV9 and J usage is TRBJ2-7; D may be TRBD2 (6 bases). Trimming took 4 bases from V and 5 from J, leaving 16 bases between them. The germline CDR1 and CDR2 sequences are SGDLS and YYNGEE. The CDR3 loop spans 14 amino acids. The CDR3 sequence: CASSTRAGQNEQYF. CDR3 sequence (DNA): TGTGCCAGCAGCACCCGGGCGGGGCAAAACGAGCAGTACTTC.

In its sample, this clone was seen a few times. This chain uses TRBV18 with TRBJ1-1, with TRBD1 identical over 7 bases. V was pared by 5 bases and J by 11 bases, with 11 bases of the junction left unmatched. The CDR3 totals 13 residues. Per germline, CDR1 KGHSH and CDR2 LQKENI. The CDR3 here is CASSVARDSEAFF. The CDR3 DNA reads TGTGCCAGCTCAGTCGCCCGGGACAGCGAGGCTTTCTTT.

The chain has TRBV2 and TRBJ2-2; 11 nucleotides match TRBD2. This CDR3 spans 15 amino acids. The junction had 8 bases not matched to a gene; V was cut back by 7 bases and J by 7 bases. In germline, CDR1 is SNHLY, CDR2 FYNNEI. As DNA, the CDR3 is TGTGCCAGCAACGGACTAGCGGGTTCAAACGGGGAGCTGTTTTTT. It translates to CASNGLAGSNGELFF.